Following are 8 T cell receptor beta chains from one sample sequenced in a study of PD-L1 blockade in urothelial cancer. This table comes from immunoSEQ multiplex PCR, and its TCRdb copy is limited to in-frame clones, with some not included. The sample comprises around 26,000 clones, approximately 86% of which are singletons, and about 1.6% rests with the top ten. Time point meaning: peripheral blood 6 weeks after treatment start. The specimen comprised PBMCs, sampled around atezolizumab (anti-PD-L1) treatment. Every receptor here comes from a man aged 65 to 79 with urothelial cancer.

The rearrangement links TRBV28 to TRBJ2-7, with TRBD1 as a possible D gene (6 bases). This CDR3 has 14 residues. V was shortened by 3 bases and J by 3 bases, with 12 bases between the two germline ends. Germline V gene data show CDR1 as MDHEN and CDR2 as SYDVKM. The CDR3 nucleotides read TGTGCCAGCAGTTTTGGACAGAAGAACTACGAGCAGTACTTC. It codes for CASSFGQKNYEQYF.

V is TRBV5-5 and J is TRBJ1-1; D unclear. CDR3 size: 14 residues. The V gene's germline CDR1 is SGHKS and CDR2 YYEKEE (reference sequence). V was cut by 2 bases and J by 0 bases, with 8 bases left in between. The CDR3 DNA reads as TGTGCCAGCAGCTTCGCTTACATGAACACTGAAGCTTTCTTT. Protein sequence: CASSFAYMNTEAFF.

The rearrangement joins TRBV11-1 to TRBJ2-3; 12 nucleotides align to TRBD2. Per germline, CDR1 SGHAT and CDR2 FQDESV (reference sequence). The CDR3 runs to 14 residues. Unmatched junction bases numbered 1, after V lost 4 bases and J lost 5 bases. The CDR3 sequence: CASSSSGRGDTQYF. DNA for the CDR3: TGTGCCAGCAGCTCTAGCGGGAGGGGAGATACGCAGTATTTT.

The chain couples TRBV14 to TRBJ2-7; 10 bases are shared with TRBD2. Germline assignment: CDR1 SGHDN and CDR2 FVKESK. The CDR3 length is 15 residues. The V gene end was trimmed by 5 bases and the J gene end by 5 bases; junction bases not matched to a gene: 9. The CDR3 DNA follows: TGTGCCAGCAGCTTAATTAGCGGGAGGATCAACGAGCAGTACTTC. Protein product: CASSLISGRINEQYF.

In its sample, this clone is medium-sized. The chain has TRBV9 and TRBJ2-1; TRBD2 matches 7 bases. V lost 3 bases, J lost 0 bases, and 3 bases stayed unmatched. There are 15 residues in the CDR3. Looked up from germline, CDR1 is SGDLS and CDR2 is YYNGEE. The CDR3 DNA sequence: TGTGCCAGCAGCGCTAGCGGAGTCTCCTACAATGAGCAGTTCTTC. Its protein product is CASSASGVSYNEQFF.

This sequence joins TRBV11-2 and TRBJ2-7; TRBD1 is a possible D gene (5 bases). The CDR3 spans 17 residues. Trimming took 5 bases from V and 2 from J, leaving 22 bases between them. Germline CDR1 and CDR2: SGHAT and FQNNGV. Written as DNA, the CDR3 is TGTGCCAGCAGCCCGCACAGTATCCGACAGTTTACCTACGAGCAGTACTTC. The encoded protein is CASSPHSIRQFTYEQYF.

In the case of this clone: In the same sample, other DNA sequences code for this CDR3. The CDR3 sequence is CSVSGGDTDTQYF. As DNA, the CDR3 is TGCAGCGTATCTGGGGGCGACACAGATACGCAGTATTTT. This chain connects TRBV29-1 to TRBJ2-3; the D gene is possibly TRBD1 (6 bases). V lost 6 bases to trimming and J lost 2 bases, with 12 bases between them. This CDR3 is 13 amino acids long. Germline V CDR1 and CDR2: SQVTM, ANQGSEA.

The V gene is TRBV14, the J gene TRBJ2-2; maybe TRBD1 (8 bases). With 5 bases removed from V and 3 bases from J, the gap between germline ends came to 25 bases. The CDR3 length is 19 residues. Per germline, CDR1 SGHDN and CDR2 FVKESK. CDR3 region: CASSYQYHTGGVDTGELFF. Written as DNA, the CDR3 is TGTGCCAGCAGCTACCAGTACCACACAGGGGGGGTAGACACCGGGGAGCTGTTTTTT.